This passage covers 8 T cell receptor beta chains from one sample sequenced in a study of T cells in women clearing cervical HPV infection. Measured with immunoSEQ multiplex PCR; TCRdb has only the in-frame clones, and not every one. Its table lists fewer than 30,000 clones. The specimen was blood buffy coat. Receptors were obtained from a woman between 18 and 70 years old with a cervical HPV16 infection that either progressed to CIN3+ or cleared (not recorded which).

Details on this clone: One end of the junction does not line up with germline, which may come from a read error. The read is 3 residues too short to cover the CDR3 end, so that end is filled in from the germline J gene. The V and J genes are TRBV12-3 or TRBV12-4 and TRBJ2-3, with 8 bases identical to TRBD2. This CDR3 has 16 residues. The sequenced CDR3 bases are TGTGCCAGCAGTTTATTAGGGAGGACTAGCACAGATGCG. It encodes CASSLLGRTSTDA. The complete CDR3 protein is CASSLLGRTSTDAQYF.

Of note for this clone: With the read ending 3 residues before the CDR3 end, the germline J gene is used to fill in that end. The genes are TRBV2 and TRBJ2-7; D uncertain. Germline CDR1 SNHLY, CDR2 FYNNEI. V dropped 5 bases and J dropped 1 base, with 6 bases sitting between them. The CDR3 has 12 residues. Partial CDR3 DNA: TGTGCCAGCAGTCCCTTTTCCTACGAG. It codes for CASSPFSYE. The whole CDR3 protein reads CASSPFSYEQYF.

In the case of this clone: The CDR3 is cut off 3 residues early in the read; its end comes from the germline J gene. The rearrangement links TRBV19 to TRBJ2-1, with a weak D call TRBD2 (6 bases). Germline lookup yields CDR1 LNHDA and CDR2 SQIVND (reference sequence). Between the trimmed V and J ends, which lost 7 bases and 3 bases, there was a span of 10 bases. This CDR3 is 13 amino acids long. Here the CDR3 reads CASTAGYYNEQFF. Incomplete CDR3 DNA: TGTGCCAGTACCGCGGGGTACTACAATGAG.

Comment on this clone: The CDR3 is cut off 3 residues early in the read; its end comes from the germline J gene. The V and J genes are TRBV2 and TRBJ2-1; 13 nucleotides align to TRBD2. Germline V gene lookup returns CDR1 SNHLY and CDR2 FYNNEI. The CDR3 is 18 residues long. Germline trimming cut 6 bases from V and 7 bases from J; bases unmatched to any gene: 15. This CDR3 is CASRGWTRGTSGINEQFF. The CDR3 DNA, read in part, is TGTGCCAGCAGGGGATGGACTCGAGGGACTAGCGGGATAAATGAG. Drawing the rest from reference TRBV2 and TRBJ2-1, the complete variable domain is EPEVTQTPSHQVTQMGQEVILRCVPISNHLYFYWYRQILGQKVEFLVSFYNNEISEKSEIFDDQFSVERPDGSNFTLKIRSTKLEDSAMYFCASRGWTRGTSGINEQFFGPGTRLTVL.

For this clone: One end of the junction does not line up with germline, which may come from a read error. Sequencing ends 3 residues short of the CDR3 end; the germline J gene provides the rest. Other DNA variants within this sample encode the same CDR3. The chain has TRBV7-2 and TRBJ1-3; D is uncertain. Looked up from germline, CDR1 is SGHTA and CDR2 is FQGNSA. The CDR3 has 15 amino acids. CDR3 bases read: TGTGCCAGCAGCTTGTTCACTGACTCTGGAAACACG. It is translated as CASSLFTDSGNT. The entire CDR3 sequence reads CASSLFTDSGNTIYF.

The CDR3 sequence is CASRYRGVYGQYF. The CDR3 bases that were read are TGTGCCAGCAGGTACAGGGGAGTCTATGGT. The chain has TRBV7-3 and TRBJ2-4; TRBD1 matches 7 bases. The read ends 3 residues shy of where the CDR3 ends; the end is completed using the germline J gene. Germline CDR1 SGHTA, CDR2 FQGTGA. The CDR3 consists of 13 residues.

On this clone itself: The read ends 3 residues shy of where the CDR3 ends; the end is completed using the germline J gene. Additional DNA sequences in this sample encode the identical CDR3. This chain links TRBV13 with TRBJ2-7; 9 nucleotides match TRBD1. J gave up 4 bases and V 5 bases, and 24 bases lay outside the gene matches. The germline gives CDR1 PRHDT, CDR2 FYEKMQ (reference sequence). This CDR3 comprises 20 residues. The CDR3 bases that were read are TGTGCCAGCAGCATTTCCCACTCGTCGTCCGGGACAGGGACTTCATACGAG. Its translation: CASSISHSSSGTGTSYE. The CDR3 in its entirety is CASSISHSSSGTGTSYEQYF.

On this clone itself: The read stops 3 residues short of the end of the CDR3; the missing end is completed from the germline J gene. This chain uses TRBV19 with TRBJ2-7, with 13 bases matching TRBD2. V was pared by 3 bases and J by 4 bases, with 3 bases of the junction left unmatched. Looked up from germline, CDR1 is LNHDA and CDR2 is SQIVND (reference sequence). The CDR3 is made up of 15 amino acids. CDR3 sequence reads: CASSIGTSGTYEQYF. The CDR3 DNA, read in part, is TGTGCCAGTAGTATTGGGACTAGCGGGACATACGAG.